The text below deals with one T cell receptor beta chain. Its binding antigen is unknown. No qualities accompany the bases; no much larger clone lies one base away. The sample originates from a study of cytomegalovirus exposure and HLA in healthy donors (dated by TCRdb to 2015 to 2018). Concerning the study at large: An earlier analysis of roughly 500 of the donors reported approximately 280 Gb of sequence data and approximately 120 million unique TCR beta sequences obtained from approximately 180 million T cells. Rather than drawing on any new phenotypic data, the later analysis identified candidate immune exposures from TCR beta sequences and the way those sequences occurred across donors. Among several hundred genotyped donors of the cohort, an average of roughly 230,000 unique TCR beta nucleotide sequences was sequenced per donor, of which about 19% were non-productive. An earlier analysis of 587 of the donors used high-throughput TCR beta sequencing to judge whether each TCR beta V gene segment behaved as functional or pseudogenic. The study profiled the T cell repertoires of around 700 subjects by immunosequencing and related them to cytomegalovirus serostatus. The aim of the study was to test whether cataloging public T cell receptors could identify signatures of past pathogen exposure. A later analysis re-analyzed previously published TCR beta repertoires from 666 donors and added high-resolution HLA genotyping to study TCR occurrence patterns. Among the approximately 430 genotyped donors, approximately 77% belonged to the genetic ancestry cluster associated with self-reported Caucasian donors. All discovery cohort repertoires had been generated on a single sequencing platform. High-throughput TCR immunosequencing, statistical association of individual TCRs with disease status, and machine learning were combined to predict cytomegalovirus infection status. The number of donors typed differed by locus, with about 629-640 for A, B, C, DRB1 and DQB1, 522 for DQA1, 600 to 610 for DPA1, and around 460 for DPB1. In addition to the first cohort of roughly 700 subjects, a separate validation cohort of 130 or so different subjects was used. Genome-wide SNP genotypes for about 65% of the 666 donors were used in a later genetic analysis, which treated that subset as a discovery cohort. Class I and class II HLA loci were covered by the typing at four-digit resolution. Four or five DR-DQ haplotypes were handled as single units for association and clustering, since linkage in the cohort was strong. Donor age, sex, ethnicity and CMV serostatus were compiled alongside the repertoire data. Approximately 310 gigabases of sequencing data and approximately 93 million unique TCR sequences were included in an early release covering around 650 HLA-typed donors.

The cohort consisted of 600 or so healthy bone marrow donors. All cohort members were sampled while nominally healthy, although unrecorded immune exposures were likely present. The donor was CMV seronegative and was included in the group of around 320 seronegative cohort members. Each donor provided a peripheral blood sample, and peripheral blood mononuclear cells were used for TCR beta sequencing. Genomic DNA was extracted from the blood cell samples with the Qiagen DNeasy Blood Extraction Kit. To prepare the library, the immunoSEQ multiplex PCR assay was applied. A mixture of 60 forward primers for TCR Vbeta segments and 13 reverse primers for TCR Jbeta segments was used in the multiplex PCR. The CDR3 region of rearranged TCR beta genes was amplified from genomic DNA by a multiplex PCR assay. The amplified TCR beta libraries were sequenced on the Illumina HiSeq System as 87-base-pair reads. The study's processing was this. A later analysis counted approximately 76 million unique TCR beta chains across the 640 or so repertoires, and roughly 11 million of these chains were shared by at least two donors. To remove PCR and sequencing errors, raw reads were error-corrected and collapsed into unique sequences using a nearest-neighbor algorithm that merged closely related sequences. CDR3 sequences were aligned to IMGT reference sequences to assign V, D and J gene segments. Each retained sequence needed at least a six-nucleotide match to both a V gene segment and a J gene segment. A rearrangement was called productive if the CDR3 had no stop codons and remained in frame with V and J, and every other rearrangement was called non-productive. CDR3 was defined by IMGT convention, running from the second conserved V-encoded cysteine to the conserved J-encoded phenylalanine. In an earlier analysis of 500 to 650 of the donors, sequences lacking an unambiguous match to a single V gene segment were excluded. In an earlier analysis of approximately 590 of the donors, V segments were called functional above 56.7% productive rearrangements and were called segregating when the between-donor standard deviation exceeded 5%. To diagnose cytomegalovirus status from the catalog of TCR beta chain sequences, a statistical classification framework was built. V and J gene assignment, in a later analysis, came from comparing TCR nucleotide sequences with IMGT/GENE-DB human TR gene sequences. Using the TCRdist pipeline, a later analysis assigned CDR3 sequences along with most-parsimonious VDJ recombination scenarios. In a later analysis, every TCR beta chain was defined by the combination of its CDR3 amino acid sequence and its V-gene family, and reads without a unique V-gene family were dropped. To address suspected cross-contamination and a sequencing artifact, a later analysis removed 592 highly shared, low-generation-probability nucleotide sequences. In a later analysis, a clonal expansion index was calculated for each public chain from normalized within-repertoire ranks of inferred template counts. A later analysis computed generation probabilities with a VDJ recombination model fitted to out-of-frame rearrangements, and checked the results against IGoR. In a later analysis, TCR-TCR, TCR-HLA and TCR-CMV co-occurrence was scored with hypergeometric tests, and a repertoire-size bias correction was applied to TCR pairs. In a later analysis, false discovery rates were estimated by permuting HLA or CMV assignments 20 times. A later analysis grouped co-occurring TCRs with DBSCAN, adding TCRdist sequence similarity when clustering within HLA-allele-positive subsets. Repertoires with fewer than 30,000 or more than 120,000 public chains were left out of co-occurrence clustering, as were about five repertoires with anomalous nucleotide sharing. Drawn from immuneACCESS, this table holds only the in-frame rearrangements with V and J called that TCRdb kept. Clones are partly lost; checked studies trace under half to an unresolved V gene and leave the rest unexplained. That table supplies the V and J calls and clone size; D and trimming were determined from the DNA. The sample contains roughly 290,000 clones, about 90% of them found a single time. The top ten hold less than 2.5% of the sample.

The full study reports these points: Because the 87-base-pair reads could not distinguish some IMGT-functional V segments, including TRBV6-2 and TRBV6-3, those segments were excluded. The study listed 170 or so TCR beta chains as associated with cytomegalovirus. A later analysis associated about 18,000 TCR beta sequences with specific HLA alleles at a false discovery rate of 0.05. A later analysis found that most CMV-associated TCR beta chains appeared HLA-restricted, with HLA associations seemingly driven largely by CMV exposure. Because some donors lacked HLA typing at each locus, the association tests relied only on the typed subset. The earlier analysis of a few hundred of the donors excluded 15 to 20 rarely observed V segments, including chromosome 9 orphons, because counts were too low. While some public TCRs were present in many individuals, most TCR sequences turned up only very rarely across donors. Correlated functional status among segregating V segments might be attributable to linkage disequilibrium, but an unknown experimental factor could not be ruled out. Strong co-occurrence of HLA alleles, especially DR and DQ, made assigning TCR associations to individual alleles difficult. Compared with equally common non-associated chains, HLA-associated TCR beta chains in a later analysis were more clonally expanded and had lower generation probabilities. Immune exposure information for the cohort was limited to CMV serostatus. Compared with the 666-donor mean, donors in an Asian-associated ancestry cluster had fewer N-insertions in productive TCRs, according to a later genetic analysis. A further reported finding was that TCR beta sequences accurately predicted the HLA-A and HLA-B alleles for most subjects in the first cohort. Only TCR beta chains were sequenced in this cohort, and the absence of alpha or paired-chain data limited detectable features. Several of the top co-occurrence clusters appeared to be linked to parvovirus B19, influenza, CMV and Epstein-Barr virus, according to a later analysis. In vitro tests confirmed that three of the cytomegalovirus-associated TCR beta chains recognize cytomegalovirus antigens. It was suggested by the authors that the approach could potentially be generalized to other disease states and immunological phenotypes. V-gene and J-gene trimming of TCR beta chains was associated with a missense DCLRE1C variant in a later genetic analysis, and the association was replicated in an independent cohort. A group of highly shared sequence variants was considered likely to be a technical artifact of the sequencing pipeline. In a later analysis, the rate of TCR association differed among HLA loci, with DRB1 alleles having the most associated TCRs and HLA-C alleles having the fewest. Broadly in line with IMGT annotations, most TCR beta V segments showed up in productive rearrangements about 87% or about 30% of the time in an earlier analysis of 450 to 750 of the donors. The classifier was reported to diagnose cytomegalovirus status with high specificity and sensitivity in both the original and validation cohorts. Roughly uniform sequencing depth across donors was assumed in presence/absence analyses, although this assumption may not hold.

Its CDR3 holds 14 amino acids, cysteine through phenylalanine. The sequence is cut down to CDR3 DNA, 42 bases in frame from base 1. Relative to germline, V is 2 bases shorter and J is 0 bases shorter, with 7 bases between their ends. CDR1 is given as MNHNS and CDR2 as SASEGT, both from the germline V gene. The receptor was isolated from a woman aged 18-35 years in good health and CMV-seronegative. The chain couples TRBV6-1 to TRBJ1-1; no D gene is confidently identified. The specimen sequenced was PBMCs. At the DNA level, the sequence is TGTGCCAGCAGTGAACAACAGATGAACACTGAAGCTTTCTTT. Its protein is CASSEQQMNTEAFF.